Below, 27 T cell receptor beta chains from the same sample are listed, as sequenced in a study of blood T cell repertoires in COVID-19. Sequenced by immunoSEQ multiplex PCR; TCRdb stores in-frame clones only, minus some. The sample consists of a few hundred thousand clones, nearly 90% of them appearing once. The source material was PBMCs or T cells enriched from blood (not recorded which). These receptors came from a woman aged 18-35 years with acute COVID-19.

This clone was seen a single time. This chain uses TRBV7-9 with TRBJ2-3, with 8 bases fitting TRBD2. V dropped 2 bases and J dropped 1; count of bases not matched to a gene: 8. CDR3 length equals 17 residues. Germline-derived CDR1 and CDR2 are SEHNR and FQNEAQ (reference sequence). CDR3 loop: CASSLRSGLARTDTQYF. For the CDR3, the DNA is TGTGCCAGCAGCTTAAGGTCAGGACTAGCTCGCACAGATACGCAGTATTTT.

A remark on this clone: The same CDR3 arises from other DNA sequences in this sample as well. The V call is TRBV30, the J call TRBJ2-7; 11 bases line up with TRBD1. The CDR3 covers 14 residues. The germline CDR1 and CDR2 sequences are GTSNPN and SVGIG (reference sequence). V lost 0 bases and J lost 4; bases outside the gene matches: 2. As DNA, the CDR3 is TGTGCCTGGAGTGTTGGGACAGGGGGTTACGAGCAGTACTTC. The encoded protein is CAWSVGTGGYEQYF.

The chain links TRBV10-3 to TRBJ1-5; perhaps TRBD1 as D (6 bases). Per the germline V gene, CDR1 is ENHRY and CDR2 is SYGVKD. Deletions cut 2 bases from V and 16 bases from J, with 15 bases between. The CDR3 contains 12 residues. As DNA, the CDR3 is TGTGCCATCAGTGAGCGCCGGGACATACTACATTTT. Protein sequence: CAISERRDILHF.

The CDR3 nucleotides are TGTGCCAGCAGTTACTTGTTGTCCCCGGGACAGATACAAGAGACCCAGTACTTC. This gives the protein CASSYLLSPGQIQETQYF. V and J are TRBV6-2 or TRBV6-3 and TRBJ2-5; 7 bases fit TRBD1. V lost 1 base, J lost 2 bases, and 13 bases stayed unmatched. This CDR3 comprises 18 residues. Germline values: CDR1 MNHEY, CDR2 SVGEGT.

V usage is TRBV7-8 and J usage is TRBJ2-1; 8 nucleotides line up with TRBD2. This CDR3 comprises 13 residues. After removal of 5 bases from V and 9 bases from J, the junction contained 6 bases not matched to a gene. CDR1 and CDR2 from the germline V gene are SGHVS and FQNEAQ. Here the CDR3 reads CASSAGLVVEQFF. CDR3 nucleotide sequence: TGTGCCAGCAGCGCGGGACTAGTAGTTGAGCAGTTCTTC.

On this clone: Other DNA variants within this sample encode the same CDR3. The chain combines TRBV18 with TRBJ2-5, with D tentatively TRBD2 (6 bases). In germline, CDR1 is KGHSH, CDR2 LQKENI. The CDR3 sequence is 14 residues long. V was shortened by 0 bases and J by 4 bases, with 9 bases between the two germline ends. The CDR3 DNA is TGTGCCAGCTCACCACCAGTCGGGAGAGAGACCCAGTACTTC. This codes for CASSPPVGRETQYF.

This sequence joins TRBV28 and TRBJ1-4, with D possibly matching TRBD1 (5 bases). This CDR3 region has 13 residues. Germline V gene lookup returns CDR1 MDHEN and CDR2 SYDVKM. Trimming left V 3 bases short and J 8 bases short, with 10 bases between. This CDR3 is CASSFKGQEKLFF. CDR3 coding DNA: TGTGCCAGCAGTTTCAAGGGGCAAGAAAAACTGTTTTTT.

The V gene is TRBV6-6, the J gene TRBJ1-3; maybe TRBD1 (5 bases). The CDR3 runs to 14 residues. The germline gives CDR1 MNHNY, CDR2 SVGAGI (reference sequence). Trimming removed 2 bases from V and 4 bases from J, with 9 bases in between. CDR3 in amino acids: CASSYQGSGNTIYF. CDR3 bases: TGTGCCAGCAGTTACCAGGGTTCCGGAAACACCATATATTTT.

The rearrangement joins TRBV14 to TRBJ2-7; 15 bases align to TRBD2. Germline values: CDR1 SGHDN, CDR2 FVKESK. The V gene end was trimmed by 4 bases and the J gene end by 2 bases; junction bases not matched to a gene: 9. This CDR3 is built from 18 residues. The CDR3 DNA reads TGTGCCAGCAGCCCCTCCTGGACTAGCGGGAGGGCCGCCTACGAGCAGTACTTC. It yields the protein CASSPSWTSGRAAYEQYF. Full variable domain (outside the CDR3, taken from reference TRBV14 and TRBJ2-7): EAGVTQFPSHSVIEKGQTVTLRCDPISGHDNLYWYRRVMGKEIKFLLHFVKESKQDESGMPNNRFLAERTGGTYSTLKVQPAELEDSGVYFCASSPSWTSGRAAYEQYFGPGTRLTVT.

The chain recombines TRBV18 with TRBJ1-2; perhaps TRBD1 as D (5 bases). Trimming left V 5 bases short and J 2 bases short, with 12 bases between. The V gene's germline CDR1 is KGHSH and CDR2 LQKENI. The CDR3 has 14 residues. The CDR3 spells CASSADRSNYGYTF. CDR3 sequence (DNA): TGTGCCAGCTCAGCAGACAGATCAAACTATGGCTACACCTTC.

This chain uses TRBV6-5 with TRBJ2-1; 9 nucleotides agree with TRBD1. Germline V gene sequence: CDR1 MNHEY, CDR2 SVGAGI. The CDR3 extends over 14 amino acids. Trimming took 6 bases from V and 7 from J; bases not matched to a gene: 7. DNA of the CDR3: TGTGCCAGCAGAATGGACAGGGGTTTAAATGAGCAGTTCTTC. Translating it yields CASRMDRGLNEQFF.

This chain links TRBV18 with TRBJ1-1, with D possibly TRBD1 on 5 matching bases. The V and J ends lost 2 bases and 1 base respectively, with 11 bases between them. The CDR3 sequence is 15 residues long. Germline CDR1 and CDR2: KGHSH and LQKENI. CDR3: CASSPFDRPNTEAFF. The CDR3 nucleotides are TGTGCCAGCTCACCATTCGACAGACCGAACACTGAAGCTTTCTTT. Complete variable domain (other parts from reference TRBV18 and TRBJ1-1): NAGVMQNPRHLVRRRGQEARLRCSPMKGHSHVYWYRQLPEEGLKFMVYLQKENIIDESGMPKERFSAEFPKEGPSILRIQQVVRGDSAAYFCASSPFDRPNTEAFFGQGTRLTVV.

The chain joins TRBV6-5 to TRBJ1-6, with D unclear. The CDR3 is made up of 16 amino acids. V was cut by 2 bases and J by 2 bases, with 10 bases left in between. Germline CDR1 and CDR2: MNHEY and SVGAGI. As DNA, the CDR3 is TGTGCCAGCAGTTACCGGTTACAGCCCTATAATTCACCCCTCCACTTT. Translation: CASSYRLQPYNSPLHF.

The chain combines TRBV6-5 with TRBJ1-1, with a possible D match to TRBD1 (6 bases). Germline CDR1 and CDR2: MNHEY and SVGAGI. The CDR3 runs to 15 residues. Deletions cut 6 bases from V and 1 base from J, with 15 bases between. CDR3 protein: CASRTRDKRNTEAFF. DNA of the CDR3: TGTGCCAGCAGAACCAGGGACAAGAGGAACACTGAAGCTTTCTTT.

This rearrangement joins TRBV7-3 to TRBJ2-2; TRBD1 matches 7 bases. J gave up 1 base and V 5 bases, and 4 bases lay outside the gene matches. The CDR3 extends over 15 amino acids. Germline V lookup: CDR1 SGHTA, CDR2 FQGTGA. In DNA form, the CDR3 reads TGTGCCAGCAGCCCGGGACAGCTGAACACCGGGGAGCTGTTTTTT. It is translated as CASSPGQLNTGELFF.

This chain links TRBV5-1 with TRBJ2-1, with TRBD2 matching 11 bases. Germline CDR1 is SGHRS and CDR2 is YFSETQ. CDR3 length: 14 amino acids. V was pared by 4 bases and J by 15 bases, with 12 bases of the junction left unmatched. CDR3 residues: CASSPLAGGGRRFF. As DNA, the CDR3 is TGCGCCAGCAGCCCTCTAGCGGGAGGAGGTCGACGGTTCTTC.

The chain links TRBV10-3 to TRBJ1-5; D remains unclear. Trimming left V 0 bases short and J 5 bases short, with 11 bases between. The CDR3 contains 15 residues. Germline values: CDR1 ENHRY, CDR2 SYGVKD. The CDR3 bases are TGTGCCATCAGTGAGTCGAGGGTTGGAGATCAGCCCCAGCATTTT. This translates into CAISESRVGDQPQHF.

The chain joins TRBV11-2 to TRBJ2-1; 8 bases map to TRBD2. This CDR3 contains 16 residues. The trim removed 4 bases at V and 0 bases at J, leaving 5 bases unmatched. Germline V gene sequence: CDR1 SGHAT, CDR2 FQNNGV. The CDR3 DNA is TGTGCCAGCAGCTCGCTTCGGGAGGGCTCCTACAATGAGCAGTTCTTC. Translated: CASSSLREGSYNEQFF.

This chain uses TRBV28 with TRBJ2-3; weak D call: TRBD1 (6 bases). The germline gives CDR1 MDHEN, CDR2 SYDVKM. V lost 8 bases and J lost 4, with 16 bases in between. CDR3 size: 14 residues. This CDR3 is CASGRQGPPDTQYF. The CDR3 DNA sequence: TGTGCCAGCGGTCGCCAGGGGCCCCCAGATACGCAGTATTTT.

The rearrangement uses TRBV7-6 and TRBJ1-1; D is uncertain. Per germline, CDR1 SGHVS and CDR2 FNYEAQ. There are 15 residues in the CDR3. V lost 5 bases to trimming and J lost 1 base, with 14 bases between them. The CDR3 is CASSPSSVKNTEAFF. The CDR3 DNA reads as TGTGCCAGCAGCCCCAGTTCAGTTAAGAACACTGAAGCTTTCTTT.

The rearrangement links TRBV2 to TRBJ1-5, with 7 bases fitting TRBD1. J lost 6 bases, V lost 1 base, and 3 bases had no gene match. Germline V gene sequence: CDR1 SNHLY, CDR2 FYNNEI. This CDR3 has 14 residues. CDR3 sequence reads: CASSEEGGGQPQHF. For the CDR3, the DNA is TGTGCCAGCAGTGAAGAAGGGGGCGGTCAGCCCCAGCATTTT.

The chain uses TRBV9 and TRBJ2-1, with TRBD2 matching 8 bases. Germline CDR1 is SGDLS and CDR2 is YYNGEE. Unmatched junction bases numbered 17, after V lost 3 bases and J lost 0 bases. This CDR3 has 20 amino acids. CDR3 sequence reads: CASSARRDLSGTSSYNEQFF. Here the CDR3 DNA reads TGTGCCAGCAGCGCCCGCCGCGATTTGAGCGGGACTAGCTCCTACAATGAGCAGTTCTTC.

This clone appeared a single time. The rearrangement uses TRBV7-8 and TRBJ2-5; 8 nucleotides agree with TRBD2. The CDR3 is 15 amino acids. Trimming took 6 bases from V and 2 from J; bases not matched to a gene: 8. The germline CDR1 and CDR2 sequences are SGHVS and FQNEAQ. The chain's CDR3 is CASSLSGTRQETQYF. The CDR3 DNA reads TGTGCCAGCAGTCTCTCCGGGACTAGACAAGAGACCCAGTACTTC.

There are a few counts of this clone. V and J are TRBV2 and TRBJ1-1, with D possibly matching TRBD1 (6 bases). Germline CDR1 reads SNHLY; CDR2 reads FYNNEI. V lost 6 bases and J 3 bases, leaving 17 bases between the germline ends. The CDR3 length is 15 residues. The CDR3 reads CASRRGGGGYTEAFF. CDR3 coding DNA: TGTGCCAGCAGGCGTGGAGGGGGGGGATACACTGAAGCTTTCTTT.

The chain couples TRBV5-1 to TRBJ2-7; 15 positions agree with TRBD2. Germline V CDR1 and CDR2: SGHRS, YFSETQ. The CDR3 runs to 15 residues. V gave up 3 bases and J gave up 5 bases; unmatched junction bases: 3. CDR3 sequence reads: CASSWTSGRVNEQYF. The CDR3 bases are TGCGCCAGCAGCTGGACTAGCGGGAGGGTGAACGAGCAGTACTTC. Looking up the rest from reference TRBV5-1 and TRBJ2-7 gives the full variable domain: KAGVTQTPRYLIKTRGQQVTLSCSPISGHRSVSWYQQTPGQGLQFLFEYFSETQRNKGNFPGRFSGRQFSNSRSEMNVSTLELGDSALYLCASSWTSGRVNEQYFGPGTRLTVT.

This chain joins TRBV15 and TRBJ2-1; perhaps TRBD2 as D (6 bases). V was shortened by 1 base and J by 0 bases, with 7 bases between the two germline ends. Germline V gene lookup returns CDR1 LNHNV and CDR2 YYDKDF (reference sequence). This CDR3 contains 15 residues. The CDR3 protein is CATSRGRGSYNEQFF. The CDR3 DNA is TGTGCCACCAGCAGAGGGCGGGGCTCCTACAATGAGCAGTTCTTC.

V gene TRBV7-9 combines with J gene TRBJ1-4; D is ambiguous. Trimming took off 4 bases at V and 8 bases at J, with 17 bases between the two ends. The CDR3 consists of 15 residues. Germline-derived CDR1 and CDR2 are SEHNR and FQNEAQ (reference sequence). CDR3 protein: CASSSRPGFEEKLFF. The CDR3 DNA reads TGTGCCAGCAGCTCAAGACCGGGGTTTGAGGAAAAACTGTTTTTT.